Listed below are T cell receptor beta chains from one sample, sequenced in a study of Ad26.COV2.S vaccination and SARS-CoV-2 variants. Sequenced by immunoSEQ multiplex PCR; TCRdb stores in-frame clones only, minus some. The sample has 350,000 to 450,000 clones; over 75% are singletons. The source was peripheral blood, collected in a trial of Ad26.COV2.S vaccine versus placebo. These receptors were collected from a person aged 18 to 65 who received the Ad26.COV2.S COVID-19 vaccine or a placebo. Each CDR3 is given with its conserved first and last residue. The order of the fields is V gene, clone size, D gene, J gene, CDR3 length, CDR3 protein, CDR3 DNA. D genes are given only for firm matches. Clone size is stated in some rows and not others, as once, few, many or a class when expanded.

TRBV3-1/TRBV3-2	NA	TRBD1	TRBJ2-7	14	CASSPRDREREQYF	TGTGCCAGCAGCCCCAGGGACAGGGAACGCGAGCAGTACTTC
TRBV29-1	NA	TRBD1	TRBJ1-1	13	CSVRGVMNTEAFF	TGCAGCGTCAGGGGGGTTATGAACACTGAAGCTTTCTTT
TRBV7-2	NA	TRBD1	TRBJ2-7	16	CASSLYGTGASYEQYF	TGTGCCAGCAGCCTCTATGGGACAGGGGCGTCCTACGAGCAGTACTTC
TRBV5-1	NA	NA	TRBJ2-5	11	CASSHQETQYF	TGCGCCAGCAGCCACCAAGAGACCCAGTACTTC
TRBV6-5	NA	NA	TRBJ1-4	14	CASKTGLGNEKLFF	TGTGCCAGCAAAACAGGGTTGGGTAATGAAAAACTGTTTTTT
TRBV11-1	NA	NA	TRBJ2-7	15	CASSLGLQGSREQYF	TGTGCCAGCAGCTTAGGGCTTCAGGGGTCGAGAGAGCAGTACTTC
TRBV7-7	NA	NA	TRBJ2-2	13	CASSQDRTGELFF	TGTGCCAGCAGCCAAGACAGAACCGGGGAGCTGTTTTTT
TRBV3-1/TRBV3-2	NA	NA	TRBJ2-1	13	CASSQGLYNEQFF	TGTGCCAGCAGCCAAGGGCTGTACAATGAGCAGTTCTTC
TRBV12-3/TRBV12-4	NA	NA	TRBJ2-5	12	CASSRTVETQYF	TGTGCCAGCAGCAGGACAGTAGAGACCCAGTACTTC
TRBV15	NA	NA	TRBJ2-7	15	CATSRERGPPLEQYF	TGTGCCACCAGCAGAGAACGGGGCCCCCCGCTCGAGCAGTACTTC
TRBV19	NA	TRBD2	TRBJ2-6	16	CASSRGGISGANVLTF	TGTGCCAGTAGTAGGGGGGGGATCTCTGGGGCCAACGTCCTGACTTTC
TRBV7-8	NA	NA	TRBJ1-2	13	CASSLDFSYGYTF	TGTGCCAGCAGCTTAGACTTCTCCTACGGCTACACCTTC
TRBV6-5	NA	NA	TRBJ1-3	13	CTSSYESGNTIYF	TGTACCAGCAGTTACGAGTCTGGAAACACCATATATTTT
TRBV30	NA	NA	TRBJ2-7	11	CAWSVKSEQYF	TGTGCCTGGAGTGTTAAGAGTGAGCAGTACTTC
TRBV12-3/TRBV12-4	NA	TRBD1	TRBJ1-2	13	CASSDYRGGGYTF	TGTGCCAGCAGTGACTACAGGGGTGGCGGCTACACCTTC
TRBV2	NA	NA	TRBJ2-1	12	CASSGGIDEQFF	TGTGCCAGCAGCGGAGGGATTGATGAGCAGTTCTTC
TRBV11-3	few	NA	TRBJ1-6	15	CASSLVPGKGSPLHF	TGTGCCAGCAGCTTAGTACCGGGAAAAGGGTCACCCCTCCACTTT
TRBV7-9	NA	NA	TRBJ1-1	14	CASSLAGSTTEAFF	TGTGCCAGCAGCTTAGCAGGGTCTACCACTGAAGCTTTCTTT
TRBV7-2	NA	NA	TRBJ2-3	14	CASSLGQGTDTQYF	TGTGCCAGCAGCTTAGGCCAGGGGACAGATACGCAGTATTTT
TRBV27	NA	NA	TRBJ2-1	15	CASSRDRSSYNEQFF	TGTGCCAGCAGTAGAGACCGGAGCTCCTACAATGAGCAGTTCTTC
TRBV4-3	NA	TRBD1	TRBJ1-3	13	CASSQDMGRGLYF	TGCGCCAGCAGCCAAGATATGGGCAGGGGGTTGTATTTT
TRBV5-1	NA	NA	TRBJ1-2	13	CASSHDKNYGYTF	TGCGCCAGCAGCCATGACAAGAACTATGGCTACACCTTC
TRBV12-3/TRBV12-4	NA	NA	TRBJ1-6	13	CASSSEGGSPLHF	TGTGCCAGCAGTTCGGAGGGCGGTTCACCCCTCCACTTT
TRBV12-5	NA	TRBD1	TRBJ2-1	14	CASGPGTAYNEQFF	TGTGCTAGTGGCCCCGGGACAGCATACAATGAGCAGTTCTTC
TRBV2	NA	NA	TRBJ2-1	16	CASSRRGAEWVDEQFF	TGTGCCAGCAGCCGGCGGGGAGCGGAATGGGTCGATGAGCAGTTCTTC
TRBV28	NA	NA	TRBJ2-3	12	CASSLQEDTQYF	TGTGCCAGCAGTTTACAGGAAGATACGCAGTATTTT
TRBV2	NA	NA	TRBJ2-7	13	CASSEQGVYEQYF	TGTGCCAGCAGTGAACAGGGAGTCTACGAGCAGTACTTC
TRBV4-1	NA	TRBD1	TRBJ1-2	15	CASSQVRQGNYGYTF	TGCGCCAGCAGCCAAGTGCGACAGGGGAACTATGGCTACACCTTC
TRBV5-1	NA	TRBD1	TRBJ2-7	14	CASSRPGQGYEQYF	TGCGCCAGCAGCCGACCGGGACAGGGTTACGAGCAGTACTTC
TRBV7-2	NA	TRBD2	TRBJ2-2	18	CASSLFGGRASNTGELFF	TGTGCCAGCAGCTTGTTCGGCGGGAGGGCCTCCAACACCGGGGAGCTGTTTTTT
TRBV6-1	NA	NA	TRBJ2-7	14	CASSEVASSYEQYF	TGTGCCAGCAGTGAGGTAGCGAGCTCCTACGAGCAGTACTTC
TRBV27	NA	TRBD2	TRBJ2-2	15	CASSPRTSGTGELFF	TGTGCCAGCAGTCCCCGGACTAGCGGGACCGGGGAGCTGTTTTTT
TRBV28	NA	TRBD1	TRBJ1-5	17	CASRPLRDREGNQPQHF	TGTGCCAGCAGACCGCTCCGGGACAGGGAGGGCAATCAGCCCCAGCATTTT
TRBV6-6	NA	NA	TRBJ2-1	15	CASRPRGAGWNEQFF	TGTGCCAGCAGGCCCAGGGGGGCGGGTTGGAATGAGCAGTTCTTC
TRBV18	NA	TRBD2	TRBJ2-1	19	CASSPKGLLLAGEVNEQFF	TGTGCCAGCTCACCTAAGGGCCTACTACTAGCGGGAGAGGTGAATGAGCAGTTCTTC
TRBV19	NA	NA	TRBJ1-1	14	CASSIRTGNTEAFF	TGTGCCAGTAGTATTAGAACAGGGAACACTGAAGCTTTCTTT
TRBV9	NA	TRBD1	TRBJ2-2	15	CASSPRQGVTGELFF	TGTGCCAGCAGCCCGAGACAGGGCGTCACCGGGGAGCTGTTTTTT
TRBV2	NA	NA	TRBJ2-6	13	CASSVRTAFVLTF	TGTGCCAGCAGTGTAAGGACCGCCTTCGTCCTGACTTTC
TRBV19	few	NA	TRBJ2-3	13	CASSMASTDTQYF	TGTGCCAGTAGTATGGCTAGCACAGATACGCAGTATTTT
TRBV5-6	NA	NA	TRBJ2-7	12	CASSSGQREQYF	TGTGCCAGCAGCTCCGGACAGAGGGAGCAGTACTTC
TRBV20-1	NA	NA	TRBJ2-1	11	CSARLWGEQFF	TGCAGTGCTCGATTATGGGGTGAGCAGTTCTTC
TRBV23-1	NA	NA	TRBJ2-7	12	CASSRQSYEQYF	TGCGCCAGCAGCCGACAGTCCTACGAGCAGTACTTC
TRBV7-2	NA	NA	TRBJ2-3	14	CASSPGSITDTQYF	TGTGCCAGCAGCCCCGGGTCAATCACAGATACGCAGTATTTT
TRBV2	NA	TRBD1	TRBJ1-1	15	CASRWDRMMNTEAFF	TGTGCCAGCAGGTGGGACAGGATGATGAACACTGAAGCTTTCTTT
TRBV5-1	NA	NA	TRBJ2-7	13	CASSFGQYYEQYF	TGCGCCAGCAGCTTTGGACAGTACTACGAGCAGTACTTC
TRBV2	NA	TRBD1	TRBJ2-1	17	CASRLRQGPLKDNEQFF	TGTGCCAGCAGGCTAAGACAGGGCCCCCTTAAGGACAATGAGCAGTTCTTC
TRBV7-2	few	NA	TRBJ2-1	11	CASSLRGGQFF	TGTGCCAGCAGCTTAAGAGGCGGGCAGTTCTTC
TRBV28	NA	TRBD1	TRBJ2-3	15	CASSVQGARTDTQYF	TGTGCCAGCAGCGTACAGGGGGCTCGCACAGATACGCAGTATTTT
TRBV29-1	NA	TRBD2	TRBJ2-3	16	CSVDNIAGFTTDTQYF	TGCAGCGTCGACAACATAGCGGGGTTCACCACAGATACGCAGTATTTT
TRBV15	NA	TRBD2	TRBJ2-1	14	CATSTWGGFNEQFF	TGTGCCACCAGCACCTGGGGGGGTTTCAATGAGCAGTTCTTC
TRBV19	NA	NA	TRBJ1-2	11	CASSFRYGYTF	TGTGCCAGTAGCTTCCGCTATGGCTACACCTTC
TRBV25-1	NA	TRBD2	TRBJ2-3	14	CASSEWEGPDTQYF	TGTGCCAGCAGTGAATGGGAGGGACCAGATACGCAGTATTTT
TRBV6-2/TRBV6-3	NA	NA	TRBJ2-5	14	CASSYAGTRETQYF	TGTGCCAGCAGTTACGCCGGGACGAGGGAGACCCAGTACTTC
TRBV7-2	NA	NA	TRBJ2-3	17	CASSPGDGFFSTDTQYF	TGTGCCAGCAGCCCCGGGGACGGTTTCTTTAGCACAGATACGCAGTATTTT
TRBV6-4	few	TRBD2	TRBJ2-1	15	CASSPGTSGYNEQFF	TGTGCCAGCAGCCCCGGGACTAGCGGGTATAATGAGCAGTTCTTC
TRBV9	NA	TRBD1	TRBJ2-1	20	CASSVGDRGVTMSPTTEQFF	TGCGCCAGCAGCGTAGGGGACAGGGGAGTTACAATGAGCCCCACTACTGAGCAGTTCTTC
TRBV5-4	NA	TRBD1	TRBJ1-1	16	CASSLRDSHLKGEAFF	TGTGCCAGCAGCTTGCGGGACAGCCATTTGAAGGGTGAAGCTTTCTTT
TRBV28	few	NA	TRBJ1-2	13	CASTDRGIYGYTF	TGTGCCAGCACCGACCGGGGGATCTATGGCTACACCTTC